The 24 T cell receptor beta chains listed next were all sequenced from one sample in a study of radiotherapy plus CTLA-4 blockade in lung cancer. Sequenced by immunoSEQ multiplex PCR; TCRdb stores in-frame clones only, minus some. The table shows around 70,000 clones, with approximately 83% occurring only once. This specimen was peripheral blood, taken from a patient treated with radiotherapy plus ipilimumab. Every receptor here comes from a human donor with non-small cell lung cancer who had a partial response to radiotherapy plus ipilimumab.

The chain couples TRBV7-9 to TRBJ2-5; possibly TRBD2 for D (5 bases). Trimming shortened V by 5 bases and J by 5 bases, and 12 bases separated the two germline ends. CDR3 length equals 13 residues. Looked up from germline, CDR1 is SEHNR and CDR2 is FQNEAQ (reference sequence). The CDR3: CASSPGSVETQYF. In nucleotides, the CDR3 is TGTGCCAGCAGCCCGGGGTCCGTGGAGACCCAGTACTTC.

The V gene is TRBV29-1, the J gene TRBJ1-2, with TRBD1 identical over 9 bases. CDR3 length equals 13 residues. V gave up 5 bases and J gave up 8 bases; unmatched junction bases: 9. Germline assignment: CDR1 SQVTM and CDR2 ANQGSEA. CDR3: CSVSLQGAVGYTF. CDR3 nucleotide sequence: TGCAGCGTTTCCCTACAGGGGGCTGTAGGCTACACCTTC. Filled out from reference TRBV29-1 and TRBJ1-2, the complete variable domain reads SAVISQKPSRDICQRGTSLTIQCQVDSQVTMMFWYRQQPGQSLTLIATANQGSEATYESGFVIDKFPISRPNLTFSTLTVSNMSPEDSSIYLCSVSLQGAVGYTFGSGTRLTVV.

This chain links TRBV21-1 with TRBJ2-7; TRBD1, as called in the table, went unchecked against the DNA. TRBV21-1 is given as a pseudogene. The CDR3 length is 12 residues. CDR3 DNA: TGTGCCACCGACCAACAGGGGGACGAGCAGTACTTC. Translating gives CATDQQGDEQYF.

The chain couples TRBV5-3 to TRBJ2-1; 12 nucleotides agree with TRBD2. TRBV5-3 is filed as an ORF, its function uncertain. V dropped 1 base and J dropped 1; count of bases not matched to a gene: 6. This CDR3 spans 18 amino acids. This chain's CDR3 is CARSLCLAGGPSYNEQFF. The CDR3 region has the DNA TGTGCCAGAAGCTTGTGCCTAGCGGGAGGGCCATCCTACAATGAGCAGTTCTTC.

This rearrangement joins TRBV7-2 to TRBJ2-7, with 9 bases matching TRBD2. CDR1 SGHTA and CDR2 FQGNSA come from the germline V gene. The CDR3 is 16 residues long. J gave up 3 bases and V 5 bases, and 11 bases lay outside the gene matches. In nucleotides, the CDR3 is TGTGCCAGCAGCCTGATTAGCGGGAGTTCATTCTACGAGCAGTACTTC. Translating it yields CASSLISGSSFYEQYF.

The chain couples TRBV5-6 to TRBJ2-7; 12 positions agree with TRBD1. This CDR3 is built from 19 residues. Germline loops: CDR1 SGHDT, CDR2 YYEEEE. The J segment lost 0 bases and the V segment lost 4 bases, leaving 14 bases of the junction unmatched. The CDR3 DNA is TGTGCCAGCAGCCCGGGACAGGGGGCGCGAAAAAGAACCTCCTACGAGCAGTACTTC. It is translated as CASSPGQGARKRTSYEQYF.

The chain combines TRBV9 with TRBJ2-2; TRBD2 is a possible D gene (6 bases). Trimming stripped 4 bases from V and 0 bases from J, with 10 bases between. CDR1 and CDR2 (germline): SGDLS, YYNGEE. This CDR3 spans 15 amino acids. CDR3 sequence: CASSPTSSNTGELFF. The DNA of the CDR3 is TGTGCCAGCAGCCCTACTAGCTCGAACACCGGGGAGCTGTTTTTT.

The gene calls are TRBV7-2 and TRBJ1-2; no clear D. Germline CDR1 is SGHTA and CDR2 is FQGNSA. The V end was cut by 2 bases, the J end by 5 bases, with 12 bases between. The CDR3 contains 14 residues. The CDR3 sequence: CASSLNSGPYGYTF. CDR3 in DNA: TGTGCCAGCAGCTTAAATTCGGGTCCTTATGGCTACACCTTC.

The chain has TRBV2 and TRBJ2-1, with D maybe TRBD2 (5 bases). Germline V lookup: CDR1 SNHLY, CDR2 FYNNEI. The CDR3 consists of 13 residues. Trimming stripped 6 bases from V and 5 bases from J, with 11 bases between. The CDR3 DNA reads TGTGCCAGCAGACCGGGATTCCACAATGAGCAGTTCTTC. Its translation: CASRPGFHNEQFF.

The V and J genes are TRBV10-3 and TRBJ2-5, with TRBD2 matching 12 bases. V gave up 10 bases and J gave up 0 bases; unmatched junction bases: 3. CDR1 ENHRY and CDR2 SYGVKD come from the germline V gene. The CDR3 totals 14 residues. The CDR3 is CATRTSGNQETQYF. The CDR3 bases are TGTGCCACTAGGACTAGCGGGAACCAAGAGACCCAGTACTTC.

V usage is TRBV5-1 and J usage is TRBJ2-7; 7 bases align to TRBD1. The trim removed 4 bases at V and 0 bases at J, leaving 7 bases unmatched. Germline CDR1 and CDR2: SGHRS and YFSETQ. The CDR3 loop spans 15 amino acids. CDR3 sequence reads: CASSTQQGSSYEQYF. The CDR3, as DNA: TGCGCCAGCAGCACCCAACAGGGGAGCTCCTACGAGCAGTACTTC. Full variable domain (remainder filled in from reference TRBV5-1 and TRBJ2-7): KAGVTQTPRYLIKTRGQQVTLSCSPISGHRSVSWYQQTPGQGLQFLFEYFSETQRNKGNFPGRFSGRQFSNSRSEMNVSTLELGDSALYLCASSTQQGSSYEQYFGPGTRLTVT.

V is TRBV6-6 and J is TRBJ2-7; 7 bases are shared with TRBD1. J gave up 6 bases and V 5 bases, and 4 bases lay outside the gene matches. CDR3 length: 12 amino acids. Germline CDR1 MNHNY, CDR2 SVGAGI (reference sequence). The CDR3 sequence: CASSQQGTEQYF. For the CDR3, the DNA is TGTGCCAGCAGTCAACAGGGGACCGAGCAGTACTTC.

The chain joins TRBV29-1 to TRBJ2-3, with TRBD2 matching 8 bases. Germline V CDR1 and CDR2: SQVTM, ANQGSEA. V was pared by 6 bases and J by 10 bases, with 18 bases of the junction left unmatched. CDR3 length: 15 residues. The CDR3 bases are TGCAGCGTGCCCCCTCATAGCGGGGCAAATCGTGCGCAGTATTTT. Protein product: CSVPPHSGANRAQYF.

This clone was picked up a small number of times. The V call is TRBV19, the J call TRBJ2-6; TRBD2 might be the D (5 bases). This CDR3 has 19 residues. CDR1 is LNHDA and CDR2 is SQIVND in the germline V gene (reference sequence). V shed 1 base and J shed 0 bases, with 16 bases lying between them. The chain's CDR3 is CASSIVAGAITSGANVLTF. The CDR3 bases are TGTGCCAGTAGTATAGTCGCGGGTGCTATTACCTCTGGGGCCAACGTCCTGACTTTC.

V gene TRBV28 combines with J gene TRBJ1-5; D perhaps matches TRBD1 (5 bases). Germline assignment: CDR1 MDHEN and CDR2 SYDVKM. The CDR3 sequence is 15 residues long. The V end lost 7 bases, the J end lost 0 bases, and 13 bases lay between the germline ends. CDR3 DNA: TGTGCCAGCATGGGGGGGTCTTTTAGCAATCAGCCCCAGCATTTT. As protein: CASMGGSFSNQPQHF.

The rearrangement links TRBV2 to TRBJ1-5, with a tentative D call TRBD1 (6 bases). Germline values: CDR1 SNHLY, CDR2 FYNNEI. CDR3 length equals 14 residues. The V end lost 5 bases, the J end lost 7 bases, and 15 bases lay between the germline ends. The CDR3, as DNA: TGTGCCAGCAGTACAGGGCGTATCCCCCAGCCCCAGCATTTT. Its translation: CASSTGRIPQPQHF.

The CDR3 sequence is CASSAQGGSSYEQYF. CDR3 nucleotides: TGTGCCAGCAGCGCACAGGGGGGGAGCTCCTACGAGCAGTACTTC. This chain uses TRBV9 with TRBJ2-7; possible D gene TRBD1, 8 bases. This CDR3 has 15 residues. Per the germline V gene, CDR1 is SGDLS and CDR2 is YYNGEE. Trimming shortened V by 3 bases and J by 0 bases, and 13 bases separated the two germline ends.

This clone was counted a single time. V is TRBV5-8 and J is TRBJ1-5; TRBD1 aligns across 9 bases. In germline, CDR1 is SGHTS, CDR2 YDEGEE. After removal of 0 bases from V and 3 bases from J, the junction contained 7 bases not matched to a gene. The CDR3 covers 17 residues. The CDR3, as DNA: TGTGCCAGCAGCTTGGGGCCGGGACAGGGCTACAATCAGCCCCAGCATTTT. Amino acids: CASSLGPGQGYNQPQHF. Complete variable domain (other parts from reference TRBV5-8 and TRBJ1-5): EAGVTQSPTHLIKTRGQQATLRCSPISGHTSVYWYQQALGLGLQFLLWYDEGEERNRGNFPPRFSGRQFPNYSSELNVNALELEDSALYLCASSLGPGQGYNQPQHFGDGTRLSIL.

V usage is TRBV19 and J usage is TRBJ2-2; D is possibly TRBD1 (5 bases). V lost 1 base and J 5 bases, leaving 11 bases between the germline ends. Looked up from germline, CDR1 is LNHDA and CDR2 is SQIVND (reference sequence). This CDR3 has 15 residues. CDR3 sequence: CASSIAREGTGELFF. CDR3 bases: TGTGCCAGTAGTATAGCCAGGGAAGGGACCGGGGAGCTGTTTTTT.

The genes are TRBV30 and TRBJ2-5, with TRBD1 as a possible D gene (5 bases). From germline, CDR1 is GTSNPN and CDR2 SVGIG (reference sequence). V dropped 4 bases and J dropped 2 bases, with 17 bases sitting between them. The CDR3 runs to 15 residues. The CDR3 nucleotides are TGTGCCTGGACCCTAGTCTCAGGGTCTCAAGAGACCCAGTACTTC. It encodes CAWTLVSGSQETQYF.

The chain couples TRBV5-1 to TRBJ1-3, with D tentatively TRBD1 (6 bases). The CDR3 is 14 amino acids. CDR1 is SGHRS, CDR2 YFSETQ, per germline. Trimming took off 0 bases at V and 6 bases at J, with 10 bases between the two ends. This CDR3 is CASSLEAGVNTIYF. The CDR3 DNA is TGCGCCAGCAGCTTGGAGGCAGGGGTAAACACCATATATTTT.

CDR3 nucleotide sequence: TGTGCCAGCAGGTACGGGATTTACAATGAGCAGTTCTTC. This translates into CASRYGIYNEQFF. This chain joins TRBV7-2 and TRBJ2-1, with D possibly being TRBD2 (5 bases). The CDR3 runs 13 residues. Trimming stripped 6 bases from V and 4 bases from J, with 10 bases between. Germline V gives CDR1 SGHTA, CDR2 FQGNSA.

This chain joins TRBV6-6 and TRBJ2-3; D may be TRBD1 (6 bases). Germline V CDR1 and CDR2: MNHNY, SVGAGI (reference sequence). There are 16 residues in the CDR3. Between the trimmed V and J ends, which lost 5 bases and 4 bases, there was a span of 19 bases. The CDR3 reads CASSLLRGQGPDTQYF. The CDR3 region has the DNA TGTGCCAGCAGTCTCCTCAGAGGGCAGGGGCCAGATACGCAGTATTTT.

This chain links TRBV11-2 with TRBJ2-1, with a weak D call TRBD2 (5 bases). CDR1 and CDR2 (germline): SGHAT, FQNNGV. V was shortened by 0 bases and J by 4 bases, with 10 bases between the two germline ends. CDR3 size: 15 residues. CDR3 DNA sequence: TGTGCCAGCAGCTTAGAAGAGGGAGCTTACAATGAGCAGTTCTTC. Translating gives CASSLEEGAYNEQFF.